The source of this T cell receptor beta chain is a study of T cell repertoires in cytomegalovirus infection. Findings and limits, study-wide: CMV-specific TCR beta clonotypes restricted by HLA-C dominated the ex vivo response.

TCRdb processed the reads anew with MiXCR; each CDR3 protein has one entry. Of hundreds of thousands of distinct CDR3 sequences listed, roughly a third are singletons. This clonotype was observed a few times. The antigen remains undetermined. The CDR3 runs 13 residues. The V and J ends lost 1 base and 4 bases respectively, with 7 bases between them. Germline CDR1 is MGHRA and CDR2 is YSYEKL. The chain carries TRBV4-1 and TRBJ2-5, with unresolved D. Sequenced here: cultured PBMCs, sampled from culture after CMV antigen stimulation. The receptor was derived from a human donor in good health (CMV status not recorded). Some clones in this sample may be carry-over from other donors' samples. CDR3 DNA: TGCGCCAGCAGCCAAGTTTGGGGAGAGACCCAGTACTTC. Translated: CASSQVWGETQYF.